Following are 27 T cell receptor beta chains from one sample sequenced in a study of response to subunit inactivated influenza vaccine. TCRdb re-called the RT-PCR reads with MiXCR, one entry per CDR3 protein. The table has roughly 500,000 distinct CDR3 sequences, under 30% seen once. These records were also assigned to another study, of T cells expressing NK-cell markers. From that second work: TCR beta libraries carry UMIs added by 5'RACE template switching.

Specimen: CD4+ T cells sorted from PBMCs, collected roughly 12 days after vaccination. All receptors come from a man over 45 who received an inactivated influenza vaccine.

The chain couples TRBV3-1 to TRBJ2-7; no clear D. Germline V gene lookup returns CDR1 LGHDT and CDR2 YNNKEL (reference sequence). CDR3 size: 13 residues. V lost 0 bases and J lost 2, with 5 bases in between. CDR3 sequence (DNA): TGTGCCAGCAGCCAAGAAATCGCCTACGAGCAGTACTTC. Protein sequence: CASSQEIAYEQYF.

The chain joins TRBV7-8 to TRBJ2-2; D gene ambiguous. Germline loops: CDR1 SGHVS, CDR2 FQNEAQ. V was pared by 1 base and J by 2 bases, with 8 bases between. CDR3 length equals 15 residues. The CDR3 DNA sequence: TGTGCCAGCAGCTTAGTCTACAGTAACACCGGGGAGCTGTTTTTT. Translating gives CASSLVYSNTGELFF. Supplemented by reference TRBV7-8 and TRBJ2-2, the full variable domain reads GAGVSQSPRYKVAKRGQDVALRCDPISGHVSLFWYQQALGQGPEFLTYFQNEAQLDKSGLPSDRFFAERPEGSVSTLKIQRTQQEDSAVYLCASSLVYSNTGELFFGEGSRLTVL.

This rearrangement joins TRBV2 to TRBJ2-7; 8 nucleotides align to TRBD2. The CDR3 is 14 residues long. The V gene end was trimmed by 8 bases and the J gene end by 7 bases; junction bases not matched to a gene: 13. The germline V gene encodes CDR1 SNHLY and CDR2 FYNNEI. CDR3 residues: CASLLAAGVGEQYF. The CDR3 bases are TGTGCCAGCTTACTAGCGGCTGGAGTCGGGGAGCAGTACTTC.

The genes are TRBV12-3 or TRBV12-4 and TRBJ1-6, with D unclear. Between the trimmed V and J ends, which lost 6 bases and 10 bases, there was a span of 16 bases. The CDR3 runs 14 residues. The DNA for the CDR3 is TGTGCCAGCAGGGTGGGCCACCCGGGGTCACCCCTCCACTTT. It codes for CASRVGHPGSPLHF.

This clonotype came up many times. V gene TRBV7-9 combines with J gene TRBJ2-5, with 8 nucleotides matching TRBD1. Looked up from germline, CDR1 is SEHNR and CDR2 is FQNEAQ (reference sequence). V shed 6 bases, J shed 1 base, and the junction held 7 bases outside the gene matches. This CDR3 spans 15 amino acids. CDR3 region: CASSSPGTGQETQYF. The CDR3 nucleotides read TGTGCCAGCAGTTCGCCAGGGACAGGCCAAGAGACCCAGTACTTC. Drawing the rest from reference TRBV7-9 and TRBJ2-5, the complete variable domain is DTGVSQNPRHKITKRGQNVTFRCDPISEHNRLYWYRQTLGQGPEFLTYFQNEAQLEKSRLLSDRFSAERPKGSFSTLEIQRTEQGDSAMYLCASSSPGTGQETQYFGPGTRLLVL.

This clonotype came up many times. V gene TRBV12-3 or TRBV12-4 combines with J gene TRBJ2-5; tentatively, D is TRBD2 (6 bases). The CDR3 sequence is 15 residues long. The V gene lost 0 bases and the J gene lost 5 bases, with 13 bases spanning the gap. This CDR3 reads CASSLALHRGETQYF. In DNA form, the CDR3 reads TGTGCCAGCAGTTTAGCGCTGCACCGGGGGGAGACCCAGTACTTC.

The gene calls are TRBV11-2 and TRBJ1-5, with D unclear. In germline, CDR1 is SGHAT, CDR2 FQNNGV. The CDR3 covers 14 residues. The V gene lost 0 bases and the J gene lost 5 bases, with 8 bases spanning the gap. For the CDR3, the DNA is TGTGCCAGCAGCTTAGATACAGTTCATCAGCCCCAGCATTTT. Its translation: CASSLDTVHQPQHF.

This chain uses TRBV10-3 with TRBJ1-5; D is uncertain. V lost 0 bases and J 7 bases, leaving 10 bases between the germline ends. The germline gives CDR1 ENHRY, CDR2 SYGVKD. The CDR3 spans 14 residues. The chain's CDR3 is CAISESGMQQPQHF. The CDR3 bases are TGTGCCATCAGTGAGTCGGGCATGCAGCAGCCCCAGCATTTT.

The rearrangement uses TRBV10-3 and TRBJ2-2, with TRBD1 matching over 7 bases. The CDR3 extends over 15 amino acids. Trimming cost V 2 bases and J 5 bases; bases outside gene matches: 5. The germline CDR1 and CDR2 sequences are ENHRY and SYGVKD. CDR3 residues: CAISERQGETGELFF. The CDR3 DNA follows: TGTGCCATCAGTGAGCGACAGGGAGAAACCGGGGAGCTGTTTTTT.

This chain links TRBV10-3 with TRBJ2-3, with 14 bases aligning to TRBD2. Germline V lookup: CDR1 ENHRY, CDR2 SYGVKD. CDR3 length: 13 amino acids. V lost 6 bases to trimming and J lost 8 bases; unmatched junction nucleotides: 1. This CDR3 is CAIRGTSGGTQYF. For the CDR3, the DNA is TGTGCCATCAGAGGGACTAGCGGGGGTACGCAGTATTTT.

V usage is TRBV11-2 and J usage is TRBJ1-1, with 8 bases aligning to TRBD1. Germline lookup yields CDR1 SGHAT and CDR2 FQNNGV. J gave up 4 bases and V 0 bases, and 10 bases lay outside the gene matches. The CDR3 sequence is 17 residues long. In nucleotides, the CDR3 is TGTGCCAGCAGCTTAGACAGGGGGCGAGTTTCAAGCACTGAAGCTTTCTTT. It specifies CASSLDRGRVSSTEAFF.

The sample holds a few counts of this clonotype. The chain is built from TRBV5-1 and TRBJ2-3; 12 bases fit TRBD2. Trimming cost V 5 bases and J 2 bases; bases outside gene matches: 9. The CDR3 loop spans 17 amino acids. Germline V CDR1 and CDR2: SGHRS, YFSETQ. CDR3 residues: CASSSSGRAWSTDTQYF. DNA of the CDR3: TGCGCCAGCAGTTCTAGCGGGAGGGCCTGGTCCACAGATACGCAGTATTTT.

The chain combines TRBV12-3 or TRBV12-4 with TRBJ2-1; no clear D. The CDR3 sequence is 13 residues long. Trimming left V 2 bases short and J 10 bases short, with 12 bases between. This chain's CDR3 is CASSLIRIGEQFF. In DNA, the CDR3 is TGTGCCAGCAGTTTAATCAGAATTGGAGAGCAGTTCTTC.

This rearrangement joins TRBV7-3 to TRBJ2-1; 13 nucleotides match TRBD2. Germline V gives CDR1 SGHTA, CDR2 FQGTGA. This CDR3 has 18 amino acids. The J segment lost 7 bases and the V segment lost 1 base, leaving 10 bases of the junction unmatched. The CDR3 sequence: CASSLKPSLAGGPNEQFF. For the CDR3, the DNA is TGTGCCAGCAGCTTAAAACCCTCACTAGCGGGAGGGCCAAATGAGCAGTTCTTC.

This clonotype has more than one count but fewer than ten. This chain uses TRBV12-3 or TRBV12-4 with TRBJ2-3; 11 positions match TRBD2. The junction had 6 bases not matched to a gene; V was cut back by 7 bases and J by 3 bases. This CDR3 has 15 amino acids. The CDR3 loop reads CASTLAGGATDTQYF. DNA of the CDR3: TGTGCCAGCACCTTAGCGGGAGGGGCGACAGATACGCAGTATTTT.

This clonotype showed up just a few times. The chain has TRBV4-3 and TRBJ1-2; possible D gene TRBD1, 6 bases. Germline V lookup: CDR1 LGHNA, CDR2 YSLEER. The CDR3 is 14 amino acids. Trimming cost V 0 bases and J 6 bases, with 11 bases left between them. The CDR3 nucleotides are TGCGCCAGCAGCCAAGAAGACAGGATCCATGGCTACACCTTC. It encodes CASSQEDRIHGYTF.

V gene TRBV20-1 combines with J gene TRBJ2-7; D call uncertain. This CDR3 contains 12 residues. CDR1 DFQATT and CDR2 SNEGSKA come from the germline V gene (reference sequence). V was clipped by 0 bases and J by 5 bases, with 8 bases between them. The CDR3, as DNA: TGCAGTGCTAGAGATGGCGCGCACGAGCAGTACTTC. It yields the protein CSARDGAHEQYF.

This clonotype has a handful of counts. This rearrangement joins TRBV29-1 to TRBJ1-2; 7 bases fit TRBD1. CDR3 length: 11 amino acids. The J segment lost 4 bases and the V segment lost 5 bases, leaving 1 base of the junction unmatched. Germline V CDR1 and CDR2: SQVTM, ANQGSEA. CDR3 in DNA: TGCAGCGTTACAGGGGCCTATGGCTACACCTTC. Encoded protein: CSVTGAYGYTF.

The chain joins TRBV24-1 to TRBJ2-7, with a tentative D call TRBD2 (5 bases). Germline CDR1 is KGHDR and CDR2 is SFDVKD. V shed 3 bases and J shed 0 bases, with 5 bases lying between them. The CDR3 extends over 13 amino acids. CDR3: CATSDAGSYEQYF. Here the CDR3 DNA reads TGTGCCACCAGTGATGCGGGCTCCTACGAGCAGTACTTC.

This chain joins TRBV20-1 and TRBJ2-3; D unclear. Germline values: CDR1 DFQATT, CDR2 SNEGSKA (reference sequence). CDR3 length: 12 amino acids. In DNA, the CDR3 is TGCATGGCTTCTCTTAGCACAGATACGCAGTATTTT. It specifies CMASLSTDTQYF.

This clonotype was counted ten times or more. J is TRBJ2-5 and V is TRBV4-1; D may correspond to TRBD1 or TRBD2 (5 bases each). This CDR3 is 13 amino acids long. The germline V and J ends were trimmed by 4 bases and 0 bases, with 6 bases remaining between them. Germline CDR1 is MGHRA and CDR2 is YSYEKL. The CDR3 is CASSRGYQETQYF. DNA for the CDR3: TGCGCCAGCAGCCGGGGGTACCAAGAGACCCAGTACTTC.

The V gene is TRBV6-5, the J gene TRBJ2-7; a weak D match, TRBD2 (5 bases). The CDR3 is made up of 14 amino acids. CDR1 and CDR2 from the germline V gene are MNHEY and SVGAGI. V was shortened by 1 base and J by 0 bases, with 7 bases between the two germline ends. In nucleotides, the CDR3 is TGTGCCAGCAGTTACTTGAGGGACTCCTACGAGCAGTACTTC. This gives the protein CASSYLRDSYEQYF.

This clonotype was counted at least ten times. The chain uses TRBV20-1 and TRBJ2-1; D tentatively reads TRBD1 or TRBD2 (5 bases each). Germline assignment: CDR1 DFQATT and CDR2 SNEGSKA (reference sequence). The CDR3 loop spans 13 amino acids. The V end lost 2 bases, the J end lost 14 bases, and 19 bases lay between the germline ends. The CDR3 region has the DNA TGCAGTGCTAGATTCCTCCATGGGACCGGGGAGTTCTTC. It codes for CSARFLHGTGEFF.

Many counts were recorded for this clonotype. The CDR3 here is CASSGGRSYYGYTF. CDR3 coding DNA: TGCGCCAGCAGCGGGGGACGGTCTTACTATGGCTACACCTTC. This chain links TRBV10-1 with TRBJ1-2; D is possibly TRBD1 (5 bases). Germline CDR1 is WNHNN and CDR2 is SYGVQD (reference sequence). The CDR3 has 14 amino acids. V was clipped by 6 bases and J by 3 bases, with 14 bases between them.

This clonotype came up a few times. The chain combines TRBV5-1 with TRBJ2-1; TRBD2 matches 12 bases. CDR3 length equals 14 residues. Germline V CDR1 and CDR2: SGHRS, YFSETQ. V gave up 3 bases and J gave up 8 bases; unmatched junction bases: 3. CDR3 DNA sequence: TGCGCCAGCAGCTCGGGACTAGCGGGCGATGAGCAGTTCTTC. It is translated as CASSSGLAGDEQFF.

This clonotype occurred a few times. CDR3 in DNA: TGTGCCAGTAAACGCACCTGGGGGACAGAGTCCTACGAGCAGTACTTC. It codes for CASKRTWGTESYEQYF. This chain joins TRBV19 and TRBJ2-7, with TRBD1 matching over 7 bases. V was pared by 7 bases and J by 1 base, with 13 bases of the junction left unmatched. Germline CDR1 LNHDA, CDR2 SQIVND (reference sequence). There are 16 residues in the CDR3.

In this sample, this clonotype turned up a few times. The J gene is TRBJ1-3, the V gene TRBV12-3 or TRBV12-4, with D unresolved. Trimming took off 6 bases at V and 2 bases at J, with 17 bases between the two ends. CDR3 size: 16 residues. Written as DNA, the CDR3 is TGTGCCAGCAGACTCACCGGGCCCTCGGCTGGAAACACCATATATTTT. Translated, it gives CASRLTGPSAGNTIYF.